These T cell receptor beta chains were read from a single sample in a study of cytomegalovirus exposure and HLA in healthy donors. Clones were sequenced by immunoSEQ multiplex PCR, and TCRdb holds only the in-frame ones, with some missing. This table has 100,000 to 150,000 clones, about 80% appearing once. The sequenced material came from PBMCs. Receptor source: a woman aged 35 to 49 in good health and CMV-seropositive. The CDR3 runs from the conserved cysteine through the conserved F or W. A D gene is named only where the DNA matches it firmly. Size values are once, few and many counts, or a class for expanded clones, and some rows have none.

v_call: TRBV10-3; clone_size: -; j_call: TRBJ2-1; d_call: TRBD2; cdr3_nt: TGTGCCAGTGCGGGAGGCAGGGGTGTCGATGAGCAGTTCTTC; cdr3_aa: CASAGGRGVDEQFF
v_call: TRBV9; clone_size: -; j_call: TRBJ2-6; d_call: -; cdr3_nt: TGTGCCAGCAATACGGGGTCTGGGGCCAACGTCCTGACTTTC; cdr3_aa: CASNTGSGANVLTF
v_call: TRBV29-1; clone_size: -; j_call: TRBJ2-1; d_call: -; cdr3_nt: TGCAGCGTCCGGAGGTTCACCTACAATGAGCAGTTCTTC; cdr3_aa: CSVRRFTYNEQFF
v_call: TRBV11-2; clone_size: -; j_call: TRBJ2-1; d_call: -; cdr3_nt: TGTGCCAGCAATCCCCTGGCGGGCTCCTACAATGAGCAGTTCTTC; cdr3_aa: CASNPLAGSYNEQFF
v_call: TRBV5-4; clone_size: -; j_call: TRBJ2-2; d_call: -; cdr3_nt: TGTGCCAGCAGCTTGGAGTCCAACTTGGTGGGGGAGCTGTTTTTT; cdr3_aa: CASSLESNLVGELFF
v_call: TRBV6-5; clone_size: -; j_call: TRBJ2-4; d_call: -; cdr3_nt: TGTGCCAGCAGTCCCGCTCGGACACTAAACATTCAGTACTTC; cdr3_aa: CASSPARTLNIQYF
v_call: TRBV5-4; clone_size: -; j_call: TRBJ1-1; d_call: -; cdr3_nt: TGTGCCAGCAGCCCGGGAGGAGGGGCGTACACTGAAGCTTTCTTT; cdr3_aa: CASSPGGGAYTEAFF
v_call: TRBV5-1; clone_size: -; j_call: TRBJ2-1; d_call: -; cdr3_nt: TGCGCCAGCGGACAAAGGGTTGAGAATGAGCAGTTCTTC; cdr3_aa: CASGQRVENEQFF
v_call: TRBV30; clone_size: -; j_call: TRBJ1-1; d_call: TRBD1; cdr3_nt: TGTGCCTGGAGCGGACAGGGGGGATATACTGAAGCTTTCTTT; cdr3_aa: CAWSGQGGYTEAFF
v_call: TRBV2; clone_size: few; j_call: TRBJ1-6; d_call: TRBD1; cdr3_nt: TGTGCCAGCACCGAAGGGGACAGGGGGAATTCACCCCTCCACTTT; cdr3_aa: CASTEGDRGNSPLHF
v_call: TRBV15; clone_size: few; j_call: TRBJ1-2; d_call: TRBD1; cdr3_nt: TGTGCCACCAGCAAGCAGGGGGACTATGGCTACACCTTC; cdr3_aa: CATSKQGDYGYTF
v_call: TRBV15; clone_size: -; j_call: TRBJ2-1; d_call: TRBD2; cdr3_nt: TGTGCCACCAGCAGTTCTCCAGCGGGAGGGTATGAGCAGTTCTTC; cdr3_aa: CATSSSPAGGYEQFF
v_call: TRBV4-3; clone_size: -; j_call: TRBJ1-2; d_call: TRBD1; cdr3_nt: TGCGCCAGCAGCCTTGGGACAGATAAAATTAACTATGGCTACACCTTC; cdr3_aa: CASSLGTDKINYGYTF
v_call: TRBV19; clone_size: -; j_call: TRBJ2-7; d_call: -; cdr3_nt: TGTGCCAGTAGTAAGGTTTCTAGCATCTACGAGCAGTACTTC; cdr3_aa: CASSKVSSIYEQYF
v_call: TRBV7-9; clone_size: -; j_call: TRBJ1-1; d_call: TRBD1; cdr3_nt: TGTGCCAGCAGCTTCGAAAGGGGACAGTACACTGAAGCTTTCTTT; cdr3_aa: CASSFERGQYTEAFF
v_call: TRBV7-6; clone_size: -; j_call: TRBJ2-2; d_call: TRBD1; cdr3_nt: TGTGCCAGCAGTACAGGGGGCGGTTCCGGGGAGCTGTTTTTT; cdr3_aa: CASSTGGGSGELFF
v_call: TRBV19; clone_size: -; j_call: TRBJ1-5; d_call: -; cdr3_nt: TGTGCCAGTAGTATTGTCGGTTATAGCAATCAGCCCCAGCATTTT; cdr3_aa: CASSIVGYSNQPQHF
v_call: TRBV28; clone_size: -; j_call: TRBJ2-1; d_call: -; cdr3_nt: TGTGCCAGCAGTTTATCTCAGGATGAGCAGTTCTTC; cdr3_aa: CASSLSQDEQFF
v_call: TRBV9; clone_size: -; j_call: TRBJ2-7; d_call: TRBD2; cdr3_nt: TGTGCCAGCAGCCGGGAGGGTGTTGAATACGAGCAGTACTTC; cdr3_aa: CASSREGVEYEQYF
v_call: TRBV19; clone_size: -; j_call: TRBJ2-2; d_call: TRBD1; cdr3_nt: TGTGCCAGTACTAGAAGGGGGCCCGGCGGGGAGCTGTTTTTT; cdr3_aa: CASTRRGPGGELFF